The source of this T cell receptor beta chain is a study of blood T cell repertoires in COVID-19. Whole-study context: Italy, Spain and the United States were the sources of the convalescent and acute COVID-19 samples. The cDNA or gDNA used as material had been derived from T cells, B-cell-depleted T cells, or PBMCs.

Authors' methods: From reference gene primer amplification, estimates of nucleated cell counts were derived. The data were produced by immunoSEQ multiplex PCR, yet TCRdb's version contains in-frame clones alone and is incomplete. The DNA gave D and trimming, while V, J and clone size come from that table. The sample has about 150,000 clones, more than 80% seen once. Followed over time, Seattle patients had been enrolled while infection was active. The sequence came from a young man with COVID-19, enrolled during active disease. Sequences were obtained from peripheral blood.

This chain's CDR3 is CASSLLSYANTGELFF. The CDR3 DNA reads as TGTGCCAGCAGTCTCCTATCCTACGCGAACACCGGGGAGCTGTTTTTT. The V gene is TRBV6-2 or TRBV6-3, the J gene TRBJ2-2; no reliable D call. Trimming shortened V by 5 bases and J by 0 bases, and 13 bases separated the two germline ends. Germline assignment: CDR1 MNHEY and CDR2 SVGEGT. The CDR3 totals 16 residues.